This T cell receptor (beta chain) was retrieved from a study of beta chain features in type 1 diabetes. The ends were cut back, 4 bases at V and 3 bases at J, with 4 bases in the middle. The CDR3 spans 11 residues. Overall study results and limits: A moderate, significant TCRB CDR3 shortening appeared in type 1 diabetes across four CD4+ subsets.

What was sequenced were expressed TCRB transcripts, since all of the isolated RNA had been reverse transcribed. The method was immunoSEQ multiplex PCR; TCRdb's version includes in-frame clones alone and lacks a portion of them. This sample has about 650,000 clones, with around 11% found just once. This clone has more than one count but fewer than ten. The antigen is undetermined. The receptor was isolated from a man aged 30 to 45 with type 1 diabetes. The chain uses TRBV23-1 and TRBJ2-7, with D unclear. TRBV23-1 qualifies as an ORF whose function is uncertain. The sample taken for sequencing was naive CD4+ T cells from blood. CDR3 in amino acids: CASSPDYEQYF. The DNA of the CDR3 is TGCGCCAGCAGTCCGGACTACGAGCAGTACTTC.